The TCR beta chain under discussion was sequenced for a study of T-cell memory formation after mild COVID-19 (dated by TCRdb to about 2021). For the study in its entirety: TCR sequence clusters from the two donors were found to be largely donor specific. In two donors, T-cell clones that expanded and contracted after mild COVID-19 were followed by sequencing TCRalpha and TCRbeta repertoires longitudinally. The cohort comprised two young, previously healthy adult volunteers, one female and one male.

The listed sequencing device is Illumina NovaSeq 6000. TCRalpha and TCRbeta cDNA libraries were built by 5'RACE with constant-segment primers, adding sample barcodes and unique molecular identifiers. Trizol reagent was used to extract RNA from every sample. The libraries were amplified in two PCR steps, and the second step added a second sample barcode and Illumina TruSeq adapters. Sequencing of the libraries was done on an Illumina NovaSeq, producing 2 x 150 bp paired-end reads. On the study's bioinformatics: Demultiplexing of reads and collapsing into UMI-guided consensus sequences were performed with migec v1.2.7. Using mixcr v2.1.11, UMI consensuses were aligned to TRA and TRB V and J templates and then assembled into clonotypes. Clonotypes were classified as expanded or contracted when called significant by both edgeR and NoisET, with noise models trained on biological replicates. For edgeR calls, the thresholds were a false discovery rate-adjusted p below 0.01 and a log2 fold-change of 1. As an exploratory analysis of dynamics, PCA with hierarchical clustering was applied to max-normalized trajectories of the 1000 most abundant clonotypes. The CD4 or CD8 phenotype of responding clones was assigned using the separately sequenced CD4+ and CD8+ repertoires. TCRdb reprocessed the public reads (quality trimming at Q25 with fastp, clone calling with MiXCR) and kept in-frame beta chains. One record per CDR3 amino acid sequence lists the most common genes and DNA. TCRdb, not the original authors, processed these V and J calls. In this sample the table shows about 500,000 distinct CDR3 sequences, 20% of which occur a single time. 12% of the sample is in the top ten clones.

PBMCs were isolated by Ficoll-Paque density gradient centrifugation. Overall study results and their limits: Contracting CD4+ clones were found mainly in CM and EM memory subsets, while CD8+ clones were enriched in EMRA. Balanced CD4/CD8 phenotypes were observed for clones contracting from day 15 to 85, whereas a bias towards CD4+ was observed for a second wave of clones expanding from day 15 to 37. SARS-CoV-2 specificity was not confirmed for the second-wave clones peaking on day 37. The detection of some responding clones in pre-infection memory suggests that pre-existing cross-reactive memory T cells joined the SARS-CoV-2 response. The study covered only a couple of mild cases, and larger cohorts including severe cases with pre-infection samples were considered necessary.

Of note for this clonotype: Its antigen is not yet known. No base qualities exist here, and no much larger clone lies one base off it.

Spanning cysteine to phenylalanine, the CDR3 consists of 14 amino acids. The read is trimmed to its CDR3 DNA, 42 bases read in frame from base 1. Based on the germline V gene (reference sequence), the CDR1 and CDR2 sequences are DFQATT and SNEGSKA. V is trimmed back by 3 bases and J by 0 bases, and the junction contains 2 bases that no gene match accounts for. The source material was PBMCs or a T cell subset sorted from them (not recorded which). The rearrangement joined TRBV20-1 to TRBJ2-3, with 8 bases matching TRBD1. The receptor comes from an adult woman who had mild COVID-19 (a few samples of this study predate the infection). The sample titles of this study are shuffled in the database, so cell type and time point are left out; the donor was told from shared clones. The bases read TGCAGTGCTAGGACAGGGGCCAGCACAGATACGCAGTATTTT. Its protein reads: CSARTGASTDTQYF.